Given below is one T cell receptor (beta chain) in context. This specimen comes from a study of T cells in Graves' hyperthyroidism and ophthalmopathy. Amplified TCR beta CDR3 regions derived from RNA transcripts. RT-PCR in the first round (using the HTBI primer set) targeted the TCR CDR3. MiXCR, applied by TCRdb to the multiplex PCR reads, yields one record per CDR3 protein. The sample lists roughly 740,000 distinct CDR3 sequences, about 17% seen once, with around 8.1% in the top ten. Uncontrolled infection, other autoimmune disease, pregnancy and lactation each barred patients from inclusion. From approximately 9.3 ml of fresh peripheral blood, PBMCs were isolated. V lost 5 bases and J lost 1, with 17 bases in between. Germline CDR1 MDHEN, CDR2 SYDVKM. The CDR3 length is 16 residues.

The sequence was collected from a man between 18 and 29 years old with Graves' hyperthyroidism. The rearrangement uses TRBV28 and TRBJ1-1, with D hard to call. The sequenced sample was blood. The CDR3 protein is CASSLNSRRTNTEAFF. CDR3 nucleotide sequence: TGTGCCAGCAGTCTCAACAGCCGACGGACGAACACTGAAGCTTTCTTT.